A selection of T cell receptor beta chains follows, all from one sample in a study of control samples from healthy donors and cancer patients. Clones were read by immunoSEQ multiplex PCR, and TCRdb kept only the in-frame ones, dropping some. The sample has about 170,000 clones, 85% to 95% seen once. The sequenced sample was blood. All receptors come from a woman aged 55 to 70 in good health. Each CDR3 is given with its conserved first and last residue. The D gene is left open where the match is weak.

V gene: TRBV10-3
J gene: TRBJ1-5
D gene: TRBD1
CDR3 DNA: TGTGCCATCAGCCGGGACAGGGTACCCAATCAGCCCCAGCATTTT
CDR3 protein: CAISRDRVPNQPQHF

V gene: TRBV5-1
J gene: TRBJ1-1
D gene: NA
CDR3 DNA: TGCGCCAGCAGCTGGGGCGGGAACACTGAAGCTTTCTTT
CDR3 protein: CASSWGGNTEAFF

V gene: TRBV28
J gene: TRBJ2-1
D gene: NA
CDR3 DNA: TGTGCCAGCAGTTTAAACAATGAGCAGTTCTTC
CDR3 protein: CASSLNNEQFF

V gene: TRBV6-5
J gene: TRBJ1-2
D gene: NA
CDR3 DNA: TGTGCCAGCAGTCAGTGGCAGGGGAGTCCCTATGGCTACACCTTC
CDR3 protein: CASSQWQGSPYGYTF

V gene: TRBV9
J gene: TRBJ1-1
D gene: NA
CDR3 DNA: TGTGCCAGCAGCGTAGGACGGGGTCAGGGGGAAGCTTTCTTT
CDR3 protein: CASSVGRGQGEAFF

V gene: TRBV4-1
J gene: TRBJ1-1
D gene: NA
CDR3 DNA: TGCGCCAGCAGCCGCGTACAGGAGAACACTGAAGCTTTCTTT
CDR3 protein: CASSRVQENTEAFF

V gene: TRBV3-1/TRBV3-2
J gene: TRBJ1-3
D gene: NA
CDR3 DNA: TGTGCCAGCAGCCAAGATCAGGGTACTGGAAACACCATATATTTT
CDR3 protein: CASSQDQGTGNTIYF

V gene: TRBV19
J gene: TRBJ1-5
D gene: NA
CDR3 DNA: TGTGCCAGTAGTACCCTGTATGGAGGCAATCAGCCCCAGCATTTT
CDR3 protein: CASSTLYGGNQPQHF

V gene: TRBV6-5
J gene: TRBJ2-3
D gene: TRBD2
CDR3 DNA: TGTGCCAGTTGTTTGGCGGGGGGAGATACGCAGTATTTT
CDR3 protein: CASCLAGGDTQYF

V gene: TRBV7-2
J gene: TRBJ1-3
D gene: NA
CDR3 DNA: TGTGCCAGCAGCGAATACCTTTCTAACACCATATATTTT
CDR3 protein: CASSEYLSNTIYF

V gene: TRBV19
J gene: TRBJ1-6
D gene: NA
CDR3 DNA: TGTGCCAGTAGGGACGAACAGGGTCTTGACTACCATTCACCCCTCCACTTT
CDR3 protein: CASRDEQGLDYHSPLHF

V gene: TRBV7-3
J gene: TRBJ2-1
D gene: TRBD2
CDR3 DNA: TGTGCCAGCAGCTCCATAGCGGGGGGAAACAATGAGCAGTTCTTC
CDR3 protein: CASSSIAGGNNEQFF

V gene: TRBV10-3
J gene: TRBJ2-3
D gene: NA
CDR3 DNA: TGTGCCATCAGTGATACGGGGGGCACAGATACGCAGTATTTT
CDR3 protein: CAISDTGGTDTQYF

V gene: TRBV6-6
J gene: TRBJ2-3
D gene: TRBD2
CDR3 DNA: TGTGCCAGCAGTCCTTGGGTAGCGGGGGGTTTCACAGATACGCAGTATTTT
CDR3 protein: CASSPWVAGGFTDTQYF